This TCR beta chain was captured by sequencing in a study of cytomegalovirus exposure and HLA in healthy donors. Remarks on this clone: The target antigen is unknown.

The PCR ran on 60 Vbeta and 13 Jbeta primers. Profiling relied on immunoSEQ multiplex PCR, and the TCRdb table lists in-frame clones only, not all of them. This sample has about 110,000 clones, with over 70% found just once. Overall study findings and caveats: Segments of the TCR beta V type were, in most cases, productive about 87% or about 30% of the time in an earlier analysis. In a later analysis, HLA-associated beta chains showed higher expansion and lower generation probabilities than comparable chains.

Trimming shortened V by 3 bases and J by 0 bases, and 11 bases separated the two germline ends. This CDR3 is 16 amino acids long. CDR1 and CDR2 (germline): KGHSH, LQKENI. V and J are TRBV18 and TRBJ2-2, with D possibly matching TRBD2 (6 bases). The sample taken for sequencing was PBMCs. The clonotype was recovered from a boy between 10 and 17 years old in good health and CMV-seronegative. CDR3 bases: TGTGCCAGCTCACCTCAGCGGGCCCCGAACACCGGGGAGCTGTTTTTT. This encodes CASSPQRAPNTGELFF. Looking up the rest from reference TRBV18 and TRBJ2-2 gives the full variable domain: NAGVMQNPRHLVRRRGQEARLRCSPMKGHSHVYWYRQLPEEGLKFMVYLQKENIIDESGMPKERFSAEFPKEGPSILRIQQVVRGDSAAYFCASSPQRAPNTGELFFGEGSRLTVL.